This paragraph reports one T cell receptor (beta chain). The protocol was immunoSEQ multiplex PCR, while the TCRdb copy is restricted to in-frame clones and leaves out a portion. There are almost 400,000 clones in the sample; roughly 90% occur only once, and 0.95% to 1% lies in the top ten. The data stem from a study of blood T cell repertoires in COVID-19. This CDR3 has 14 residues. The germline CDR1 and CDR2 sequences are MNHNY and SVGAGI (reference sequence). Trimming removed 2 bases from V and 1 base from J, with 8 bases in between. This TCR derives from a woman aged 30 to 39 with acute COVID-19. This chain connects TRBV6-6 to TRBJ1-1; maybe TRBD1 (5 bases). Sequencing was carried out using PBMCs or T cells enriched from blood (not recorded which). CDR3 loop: CASSYQGGNTEAFF. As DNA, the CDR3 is TGTGCCAGCAGTTACCAGGGTGGGAACACTGAAGCTTTCTTT.